Listed here are 21 T cell receptor beta chains from one sample, sequenced in a study of graft-versus-host responses after intestinal transplantation. TCRdb keeps only in-frame clones here, not all; method: immunoSEQ multiplex PCR. The repertoire has under 50,000 clones, roughly 93% of them found once; the top ten carry about 3.5%. The material was PBMCs, obtained 700 to 750 days after intestinal transplantation. These receptors were collected from a human patient who received an intestinal transplant, so some T cells may come from the graft donor.

This sequence joins TRBV19 and TRBJ1-5; D possibly corresponds to TRBD1 (6 bases). The CDR3 has 17 amino acids. V lost 3 bases and J lost 0, with 15 bases in between. Germline values: CDR1 LNHDA, CDR2 SQIVND (reference sequence). The CDR3 bases are TGTGCCAGTAGTATCCAGGACAGAGTCTATAGCAATCAGCCCCAGCATTTT. Its translation: CASSIQDRVYSNQPQHF.

As regards this clone: In the same sample, other DNA sequences code for this CDR3. The chain couples TRBV9 to TRBJ1-2; D unresolved. The CDR3 is 13 amino acids. V lost 4 bases, J lost 2 bases, and 9 bases lay in between. CDR1 is SGDLS, CDR2 YYNGEE, per germline. The CDR3 DNA is TGTGCCAGCAGCCCAAGCGGAAACTATGGCTACACCTTC. Amino acids: CASSPSGNYGYTF.

This sequence joins TRBV2 and TRBJ2-2; D uncertain. The germline V gene encodes CDR1 SNHLY and CDR2 FYNNEI. Trimming shortened V by 5 bases and J by 7 bases, and 20 bases separated the two germline ends. The CDR3 spans 16 residues. For the CDR3, the DNA is TGTGCCAGCAGTCCCTTAACCGACCCGCGGAGCGGGGAGCTGTTTTTT. Translating it yields CASSPLTDPRSGELFF.

V is TRBV2 and J is TRBJ2-3; 9 bases line up with TRBD2. The length of the CDR3 is 15 residues. Germline CDR1 reads SNHLY; CDR2 reads FYNNEI. J gave up 10 bases and V 3 bases, and 11 bases lay outside the gene matches. CDR3 protein: CASSDLAGTTIAQYF. The CDR3 coding sequence is TGTGCCAGCAGTGACCTAGCGGGGACAACGATAGCGCAGTATTTT.

This clone was recorded only once. The V call is TRBV9, the J call TRBJ2-7, with D unresolved. V was pared by 0 bases and J by 3 bases, with 10 bases between. This CDR3 has 14 residues. Germline V gene data show CDR1 as SGDLS and CDR2 as YYNGEE. The CDR3 nucleotides read TGTGCCAGCAGCGTAGCAGGAAATGACTACGAGCAGTACTTC. Translated, it gives CASSVAGNDYEQYF.

This sequence joins TRBV19 and TRBJ1-5; TRBD1 aligns across 9 bases. The CDR3 sequence is 14 residues long. The V gene end was trimmed by 6 bases and the J gene end by 5 bases; junction bases not matched to a gene: 5. The germline CDR1 and CDR2 sequences are LNHDA and SQIVND (reference sequence). The CDR3 region is CASRARDRDQPQHF. The CDR3 bases are TGTGCCAGTAGGGCCAGGGACAGGGATCAGCCCCAGCATTTT.

The chain recombines TRBV14 with TRBJ2-2; no firm D call. Germline V lookup: CDR1 SGHDN, CDR2 FVKESK. V was shortened by 1 base and J by 0 bases, with 0 bases between the two germline ends. The CDR3 runs to 13 residues. The CDR3 region has the DNA TGTGCCAGCAGCCAAGCGAACACCGGGGAGCTGTTTTTT. It translates to CASSQANTGELFF.

This sequence joins TRBV6-1 and TRBJ1-5; D gene unclear. Germline loops: CDR1 MNHNS, CDR2 SASEGT. The CDR3 spans 15 residues. V shed 1 base and J shed 11 bases, with 18 bases lying between them. In DNA, the CDR3 is TGTGCCAGCAGTGAAGTAGGGAAAGTGGCCCCGTCCCAGCATTTT. It encodes CASSEVGKVAPSQHF.

J is TRBJ1-6 and V is TRBV6-1, with 7 bases fitting TRBD1. The CDR3 length is 16 residues. Germline loops: CDR1 MNHNS, CDR2 SASEGT. The V and J ends lost 4 bases and 8 bases, in that order; junction bases with no gene match: 11. CDR3 DNA sequence: TGTGCCAGCAGTGCATTAAACAGGGGTATTGATTCACCCCTCCACTTT. Protein: CASSALNRGIDSPLHF.

The chain links TRBV19 to TRBJ1-6, with D possibly being TRBD1 (6 bases). Germline values: CDR1 LNHDA, CDR2 SQIVND (reference sequence). Between the trimmed V and J ends, which lost 3 bases and 10 bases, there was a span of 16 bases. The CDR3 loop spans 15 amino acids. In DNA form, the CDR3 reads TGTGCCAGTAGTATGGACAGTTTTTTCAGCTCACCCCTCCACTTT. It translates to CASSMDSFFSSPLHF. Using reference TRBV19 and TRBJ1-6 for the parts outside the CDR3, the full variable domain is DGGITQSPKYLFRKEGQNVTLSCEQNLNHDAMYWYRQDPGQGLRLIYYSQIVNDFQKGDIAEGYSVSREKKESFPLTVTSAQKNPTAFYLCASSMDSFFSSPLHFGNGTRLTVT.

The V call is TRBV21-1, the J call TRBJ2-3; TRBD2 was called by the table and not checked on the DNA. TRBV21-1 is shown as a pseudogene. There are 15 residues in the CDR3. CDR3 in DNA: TGTGCCAGCAGCAAACTAGCGGGAGAAACAGATACGCAGTATTTT. As protein: CASSKLAGETDTQYF.

This clone came up a few times. V gene TRBV19 combines with J gene TRBJ1-1; D gene uncertain. The V and J ends lost 5 bases and 1 base respectively, with 11 bases between them. The germline gives CDR1 LNHDA, CDR2 SQIVND (reference sequence). The CDR3 length is 14 residues. The CDR3 region is CASSASRKNTEAFF. The CDR3 DNA is TGTGCCAGTAGTGCTTCAAGGAAGAACACTGAAGCTTTCTTT. The full variable domain, with the rest looked up from reference TRBV19 and TRBJ1-1, is DGGITQSPKYLFRKEGQNVTLSCEQNLNHDAMYWYRQDPGQGLRLIYYSQIVNDFQKGDIAEGYSVSREKKESFPLTVTSAQKNPTAFYLCASSASRKNTEAFFGQGTRLTVV.

This sequence joins TRBV4-1 and TRBJ2-7; TRBD1 might be the D (5 bases). V lost 6 bases and J 0 bases, leaving 9 bases between the germline ends. The CDR3 length is 13 residues. Germline V CDR1 and CDR2: MGHRA, YSYEKL. The CDR3 loop reads CASRGQSSYEQYF. The CDR3 bases are TGCGCCAGCAGGGGGCAGAGCTCCTACGAGCAGTACTTC.

The chain employs TRBV28 and TRBJ1-6; 7 bases fit TRBD1. The CDR3 contains 17 residues. Germline trimming cut 2 bases from V and 3 bases from J; bases unmatched to any gene: 7. Per germline, CDR1 MDHEN and CDR2 SYDVKM. The CDR3 loop reads CASSLPDREGYNSPLHF. Written as DNA, the CDR3 is TGTGCCAGCAGTTTACCCGACAGGGAGGGCTATAATTCACCCCTCCACTTT. The full variable domain, in which reference TRBV28 and TRBJ1-6 provide the parts outside the CDR3, is DVKVTQSSRYLVKRTGEKVFLECVQDMDHENMFWYRQDPGLGLRLIYFSYDVKMKEKGDIPEGYSVSREKKERFSLILESASTNQTSMYLCASSLPDREGYNSPLHFGNGTRLTVT.

The V call is TRBV5-4, the J call TRBJ1-1; D remains unclear. Germline lookup yields CDR1 SGHNT and CDR2 YYREEE (reference sequence). The V and J ends lost 7 bases and 0 bases respectively, with 4 bases between them. The CDR3 loop spans 11 amino acids. DNA of the CDR3: TGTGCCAGCGGATTGAACACTGAAGCTTTCTTT. It translates to CASGLNTEAFF.

DNA of the CDR3: TGCGCCAGCAGTCTAGGACCCACCACCGGGGAGCTGTTTTTT. Its translation is CASSLGPTTGELFF. The chain combines TRBV5-1 with TRBJ2-2; D is uncertain. Trimming shortened V by 5 bases and J by 4 bases, and 12 bases separated the two germline ends. Germline V lookup: CDR1 SGHRS, CDR2 YFSETQ. This CDR3 spans 14 amino acids.

The CDR3 DNA reads TGCGCCAGCAGCGCACGAAAAGGCTCTGGGGCCAACGTCCTGACTTTC. Amino acids: CASSARKGSGANVLTF. The chain couples TRBV5-1 to TRBJ2-6, with D uncertain. Germline V lookup: CDR1 SGHRS, CDR2 YFSETQ. This CDR3 spans 16 amino acids. Trimming stripped 4 bases from V and 0 bases from J, with 11 bases between.

Only one count was recorded for this clone. This rearrangement joins TRBV7-9 to TRBJ1-2; D unclear. V was shortened by 2 bases and J by 3 bases, with 10 bases between the two germline ends. Germline-derived CDR1 and CDR2 are SEHNR and FQNEAQ (reference sequence). This CDR3 spans 14 amino acids. The DNA for the CDR3 is TGTGCCAGCAGCTTACCGGGAGATTACTATGGCTACACCTTC. Amino acid sequence: CASSLPGDYYGYTF.

This clone was picked up one time. J is TRBJ1-2 and V is TRBV6-5; D uncertain. Deletions cut 0 bases from V and 1 base from J, with 12 bases between. Germline assignment: CDR1 MNHEY and CDR2 SVGAGI. The CDR3 has 16 residues. The CDR3 here is CASSYSGLRVNYGYTF. The CDR3 DNA reads TGTGCCAGCAGTTACTCGGGGTTGAGAGTTAACTATGGCTACACCTTC.

V usage is TRBV19 and J usage is TRBJ1-1; D not certain. There are 13 residues in the CDR3. Germline V lookup: CDR1 LNHDA, CDR2 SQIVND (reference sequence). Trimming pared 11 bases from V and 1 base from J, leaving 14 bases between. CDR3 DNA: TGTGCCTGCCAAGCGCGAAGGAACACTGAAGCTTTCTTT. Translated, it gives CACQARRNTEAFF. Full variable domain (remainder filled in from reference TRBV19 and TRBJ1-1): DGGITQSPKYLFRKEGQNVTLSCEQNLNHDAMYWYRQDPGQGLRLIYYSQIVNDFQKGDIAEGYSVSREKKESFPLTVTSAQKNPTAFYLCACQARRNTEAFFGQGTRLTVV.

This clone was detected a few times. The V and J genes are TRBV7-3 and TRBJ2-4; 12 nucleotides agree with TRBD1. Germline assignment: CDR1 SGHTA and CDR2 FQGTGA. The V gene end was trimmed by 4 bases and the J gene end by 6 bases; junction bases not matched to a gene: 7. CDR3 size: 16 residues. The CDR3 sequence is CASSSGTGGFGNIQYF. The CDR3 nucleotides are TGTGCCAGCAGCTCCGGGACAGGGGGCTTCGGAAACATTCAGTACTTC.